The rows below give T cell receptor beta chains drawn from one sample of a study of shared clonotypes between healthy human individuals. Measured with immunoSEQ multiplex PCR; TCRdb has only the in-frame clones, and not every one. The sample contains about 1.5 million clones, 95% to 99% of which appear only once. The sequenced material came from naive CD4+ T cells sorted from blood. The receptors come from a man aged 25-45 years in good health. The CDR3 runs from the conserved cysteine through the conserved F or W. The D gene is left open where the match is weak. Size is omitted from some rows. Given values are once, few, many or a class for expanded clones.

TRBV19	13	NA	TRBJ1-2	TRBD1	TGTGCCAGTAGTCCAAGGACAGGGTATGGCTACACCTTC	CASSPRTGYGYTF
TRBV2	13	NA	TRBJ1-1	NA	TGTGCCACCGCACCGCCCCAGGTAGCTGAAGCTTTCTTT	CATAPPQVAEAFF
TRBV2	13	NA	TRBJ2-5	NA	TGTGCCAGCAGTGGTACAGGGTTGGAGACCCAGTACTTC	CASSGTGLETQYF
TRBV29-1	15	NA	TRBJ2-7	TRBD2	TGCAGCGTTAAACGCCGACTAGCGGATAACTACGAGCAGTACTTC	CSVKRRLADNYEQYF
TRBV18	15	NA	TRBJ2-7	NA	TGTGCCAGCTCGCAACTAGGGGTTCCGGGCTACGAGCAGTACTTC	CASSQLGVPGYEQYF
TRBV29-1	12	NA	TRBJ1-1	NA	TGCAGCGTTGAACTAACCGGGCCGAAAGCTTTCTTT	CSVELTGPKAFF
TRBV11-2	16	NA	TRBJ2-1	TRBD2	TGTGCCAGCAGCTTAGATACAACTAGCGGAAGCAATGAGCAGTTCTTC	CASSLDTTSGSNEQFF
TRBV11-3	14	NA	TRBJ2-3	NA	TGTGCCAGCAGCCCGGCCCGCGGCACAGATACGCAGTATTTT	CASSPARGTDTQYF
TRBV5-1	13	NA	TRBJ2-5	NA	TGCGCCAGCAGCTTGTTTCTTCAAGAGACCCAGTACTTC	CASSLFLQETQYF
TRBV7-2	14	NA	TRBJ2-1	NA	TGTGCCAGCAGCTTAGATGGTAGCTTAGGTGAGCAGTTCTTC	CASSLDGSLGEQFF
TRBV7-2	13	NA	TRBJ1-1	NA	TGTGCCAGCAGCTTAACCCGGGGAGGTGAAGCTTTCTTT	CASSLTRGGEAFF
TRBV25-1	14	NA	TRBJ2-1	TRBD2	TGTGCCAGCAGTGAACCTAAGCGGGGAAATGAGCAGTTCTTC	CASSEPKRGNEQFF
TRBV4-1	15	NA	TRBJ2-7	NA	TGCGCCAGCAGCCAAGGGGCAGGGGTTACCTACGAGCAGTACTTC	CASSQGAGVTYEQYF
TRBV7-2	15	NA	TRBJ2-7	NA	TGTGCCAGCAGCCCACGGCGGGACGCAAGGTACGAGCAGTACTTC	CASSPRRDARYEQYF
TRBV6-4	13	NA	TRBJ2-1	TRBD2	TGTGCCAGCAGTGAACGGCGGGAGGGCGGGCAGTTCTTC	CASSERREGGQFF
TRBV15	16	NA	TRBJ2-7	NA	TGTGCCACCAGCAGAGAGTGGGAGACAGGTTCCTACGAGCAGTACTTC	CATSREWETGSYEQYF
TRBV2	12	NA	TRBJ2-1	NA	TGTGCCAGCGGCGGTCCCTACAATGAGCAGTTCTTC	CASGGPYNEQFF
TRBV4-2	14	once	TRBJ1-5	TRBD1	TGTGCCAGCAGCCAAGAGACAGGGAACCAGCCCCAGCATTTT	CASSQETGNQPQHF
TRBV11-3	18	NA	TRBJ2-6	TRBD1	TGTGCCAGCAGCCCCGGGCAGGGGGCCGTCTCTGGGGCCAACGTCCTGACTTTC	CASSPGQGAVSGANVLTF
TRBV29-1	14	NA	TRBJ2-4	TRBD2	TGCAGCGTTGGACTAGCGGGAGTAAACAGCATTCAGTACTTC	CSVGLAGVNSIQYF
TRBV29-1	13	NA	TRBJ2-7	TRBD1	TGCAGCGTTGAGGCAGGGGGTCTCTACGAGCAGTACTTC	CSVEAGGLYEQYF
TRBV18	14	NA	TRBJ1-2	NA	TGTGCCAGCTCACCCCCCGGGACTGTCTATGGCTACACCTTC	CASSPPGTVYGYTF
TRBV5-4	15	NA	TRBJ2-7	TRBD2	TGTGCCAGCTTCGGGACTAGCGGGAGCTCCTACGAGCAGTACTTC	CASFGTSGSSYEQYF
TRBV5-5	15	NA	TRBJ2-3	TRBD2	TGTGCCAGCAGCTTGGAGGGGAGGGGCACAGATACGCAGTATTTT	CASSLEGRGTDTQYF
TRBV18	17	NA	TRBJ1-3	TRBD1	TGTGCCAGCTCACCAACACCGGGACAGATCTCTGGAAACACCATATATTTT	CASSPTPGQISGNTIYF
TRBV5-1	13	NA	TRBJ1-4	TRBD1	TGCGCCAGCAGCCGCGGGACAGCTGAAAAACTGTTTTTT	CASSRGTAEKLFF
TRBV11-2	12	once	TRBJ2-5	NA	TGTGCCAGCAGCGCGGGATGGGAGACCCAGTACTTC	CASSAGWETQYF
TRBV7-2	13	NA	TRBJ1-5	TRBD1	TGTGCCAGCAGCTCCAGGGGGAATCAGCCCCAGCATTTT	CASSSRGNQPQHF
TRBV20-1	11	NA	TRBJ2-1	NA	TGCAGTGCTCCGTGGGGCGATGAGCAGTTCTTC	CSAPWGDEQFF
TRBV28	12	NA	TRBJ2-7	TRBD1	TGTGCCAGCAGTTCATCCGGGGGACAGGGTTTTTTC	CASSSSGGQGFF
TRBV5-1	15	NA	TRBJ2-7	TRBD2	TGCGCCAGCAGCTTCATAGCGGGAGGGGACCACGAGCAGTACTTC	CASSFIAGGDHEQYF
TRBV28	14	NA	TRBJ2-7	TRBD2	TGTGCCAGCAGTTTAGGACTAGCGGGAGCCGAGCAGTACTTC	CASSLGLAGAEQYF
TRBV6-6	16	NA	TRBJ1-2	NA	TGTGCCAGCAGTATAACCTTACGTAGGCATCAGGATGGCTACACCTTC	CASSITLRRHQDGYTF
TRBV7-2	13	NA	TRBJ1-1	NA	TGTGCCAGCAGCTTAAGTGGAAACACTGAAGCTTTCTTT	CASSLSGNTEAFF
TRBV2	14	NA	TRBJ2-1	NA	TGTGCCAGCAGTAGGGGGACCCATTACAATGAGCAGTTCTTC	CASSRGTHYNEQFF
TRBV5-4	16	NA	TRBJ2-5	NA	TGTGCCAGCAGCTGGGTCCAGGCTGAATCTCAAGAGACCCAGTACTTC	CASSWVQAESQETQYF
TRBV4-3	19	NA	TRBJ2-1	TRBD2	TGCGCCAGCAGCCATGACTCGGGACTAGCGGGAGATCCATACAATGAGCAGTTCTTC	CASSHDSGLAGDPYNEQFF
TRBV7-9	13	NA	TRBJ1-5	NA	TGTGCCAGCAGCTTAGGGGCGGACCAGCCCCAGCATTTT	CASSLGADQPQHF
TRBV6-5	13	NA	TRBJ2-7	NA	TGTGCCAGCGGTGGGGCAGTCTCCTACGAGCAGTACTTC	CASGGAVSYEQYF
TRBV7-8	14	NA	TRBJ1-2	NA	TGTGCCAGCAGGCAAGACCCATGGGACTATGGCTACACCTTC	CASRQDPWDYGYTF
TRBV28	15	once	TRBJ1-5	TRBD1	TGTGCCAGCAGTTTAGAGGACAGGGGCAATCAGCCCCAGCATTTT	CASSLEDRGNQPQHF
TRBV28	16	NA	TRBJ1-5	NA	TGTGCCAGCAGTTTACGTACAGCAGGGGGCAATCAGCCCCAGCATTTT	CASSLRTAGGNQPQHF
TRBV7-6	16	NA	TRBJ2-3	TRBD2	TGTGCCAGCAGCTCTCTGCGGGAGGGGGGCACAGATACGCAGTATTTT	CASSSLREGGTDTQYF
TRBV28	14	few	TRBJ1-5	NA	TGTGCCAGCAGACGGCAGGGGAGCAATCAGCCCCAGCATTTT	CASRRQGSNQPQHF
TRBV27	15	NA	TRBJ2-1	NA	TGTGCCAGCCGTTTAACGGGCGGCTCCTACAATGAGCAGTTCTTC	CASRLTGGSYNEQFF
TRBV6-1	11	NA	TRBJ2-7	NA	TGTGCCTCTGACAGGACCCACGAGCAGTACTTC	CASDRTHEQYF